These 27 T cell receptor beta chains were all obtained from the same sample, sequenced in a study of blood T cell repertoires in COVID-19. Data came from immunoSEQ multiplex PCR; TCRdb stores just in-frame clones and leaves some out. The sample lists some 100,000 clones, more than 75% seen once, with around 10% in the top ten. Sample: peripheral blood. These receptors came from a man in his fifties with acute or convalescent COVID-19.

The gene calls are TRBV19 and TRBJ1-1; maybe TRBD1 (5 bases). This CDR3 is built from 13 residues. The V end was cut by 9 bases, the J end by 1 base, with 12 bases between. Per germline, CDR1 LNHDA and CDR2 SQIVND (reference sequence). The CDR3 here is CARPPQGNTEAFF. Here the CDR3 DNA reads TGTGCCAGACCCCCCCAGGGGAACACTGAAGCTTTCTTT.

The chain uses TRBV5-1 and TRBJ1-4; 7 bases map to TRBD1. This CDR3 is built from 18 residues. V gave up 0 bases and J gave up 8 bases; unmatched junction bases: 16. Germline-derived CDR1 and CDR2 are SGHRS and YFSETQ. This chain's CDR3 is CASSLARTGTAVGEKLFF. The DNA of the CDR3 is TGCGCCAGCAGCTTGGCACGCACCGGGACAGCGGTGGGGGAAAAACTGTTTTTT. The variable domain in full, with the rest retrieved from reference TRBV5-1 and TRBJ1-4, is KAGVTQTPRYLIKTRGQQVTLSCSPISGHRSVSWYQQTPGQGLQFLFEYFSETQRNKGNFPGRFSGRQFSNSRSEMNVSTLELGDSALYLCASSLARTGTAVGEKLFFGSGTQLSVL.

V is TRBV5-1 and J is TRBJ2-3, with 8 bases lining up with TRBD2. J lost 3 bases, V lost 4 bases, and 13 bases had no gene match. Germline V gives CDR1 SGHRS, CDR2 YFSETQ. The CDR3 runs to 17 residues. CDR3 amino acids: CASSPGNSGTRTDTQYF. CDR3 nucleotides: TGCGCCAGCAGCCCGGGCAATAGCGGGACTAGGACAGATACGCAGTATTTT.

The chain carries TRBV6-1 and TRBJ1-2, with D perhaps matching TRBD1 (5 bases). V lost 3 bases and J lost 8, with 19 bases in between. The germline V gene has CDR1 MNHNS and CDR2 SASEGT. The CDR3 covers 15 residues. The CDR3 here is CASSDQSRDWGGYTF. The CDR3 coding sequence is TGTGCCAGCAGTGATCAGTCAAGGGACTGGGGAGGCTACACCTTC.

J is TRBJ2-1 and V is TRBV11-2; D may be TRBD2 (9 bases). CDR3 size: 22 residues. Looked up from germline, CDR1 is SGHAT and CDR2 is FQNNGV. Between the trimmed V and J ends, which lost 6 bases and 2 bases, there was a span of 35 bases. CDR3 nucleotides: TGTGCCAGCAGTCCCGGACAGGGCCTATGGCGCGGGAGGGCCCTCGCCTACAATGAGCAGTTCTTC. Its protein is CASSPGQGLWRGRALAYNEQFF.

With regard to this clone: Mismatch with germline at one junction end may stem from a read error. The chain links TRBV5-1 to TRBJ2-7; D unresolved. CDR1 is SGHRS and CDR2 is YFSETQ in the germline V gene. The CDR3 contains 13 residues. The CDR3 DNA sequence: TGCGCCAGCAGCTTGGATCCTTCCTCCGAGCAGTACTTC. This codes for CASSLDPSSEQYF.

This clone was detected a few times. V usage is TRBV6-6 and J usage is TRBJ1-5; TRBD1 might be the D (5 bases). This CDR3 region has 15 residues. Germline values: CDR1 MNHNY, CDR2 SVGAGI (reference sequence). V lost 0 bases, J lost 3 bases, and 9 bases lay in between. The CDR3 bases are TGTGCCAGCAGTTACTCGTCAGGGCCCAATCAGCCCCAGCATTTT. Protein product: CASSYSSGPNQPQHF.

The V call is TRBV5-1, the J call TRBJ2-3; TRBD1 might be the D (5 bases). This CDR3 region has 15 residues. With 0 bases removed from V and 4 bases from J, the gap between germline ends came to 12 bases. Germline CDR1 reads SGHRS; CDR2 reads YFSETQ. The CDR3 DNA reads TGCGCCAGCAGCTTGGAGGGGCGGATGTCAGATACGCAGTATTTT. The encoded protein is CASSLEGRMSDTQYF.

This clone was detected only a few times. The J gene is TRBJ2-7, the V gene TRBV18, with 11 bases that match TRBD2. Per the germline V gene, CDR1 is KGHSH and CDR2 is LQKENI. The junction had 8 bases not matched to a gene; V was cut back by 4 bases and J by 6 bases. The CDR3 totals 15 residues. CDR3 sequence reads: CASSRNLAGGGEQYF. In nucleotides, the CDR3 is TGTGCCAGCTCACGCAATCTAGCGGGAGGCGGCGAGCAGTACTTC.

The rearrangement uses TRBV10-3 and TRBJ1-3; D is ambiguous. The CDR3 extends over 14 amino acids. The V and J ends lost 3 bases and 0 bases respectively, with 6 bases between them. Germline values: CDR1 ENHRY, CDR2 SYGVKD. This chain's CDR3 is CAISDVSSGNTIYF. The CDR3 DNA reads as TGTGCCATCAGTGACGTGAGCTCTGGAAACACCATATATTTT.

This rearrangement joins TRBV2 to TRBJ1-2; 9 bases agree with TRBD1. This CDR3 region has 15 residues. V shed 0 bases, J shed 7 bases, and the junction held 6 bases outside the gene matches. Per the germline V gene, CDR1 is SNHLY and CDR2 is FYNNEI. This chain's CDR3 is CASSEAPGTGFGYTF. The CDR3, as DNA: TGTGCCAGCAGTGAAGCCCCCGGGACAGGGTTTGGCTACACCTTC.

The chain recombines TRBV6-6 with TRBJ2-5; TRBD1 matches 8 bases. This CDR3 region has 16 residues. J was trimmed by 5 bases and V by 8 bases; bases with no gene match: 16. The V gene's germline CDR1 is MNHNY and CDR2 SVGAGI (reference sequence). CDR3 sequence (DNA): TGTGCCAGCCGAGGGGAGTCCAGGGGGCGGTGGGAGACCCAGTACTTC. This encodes CASRGESRGRWETQYF.

The CDR3 DNA reads as TGTGCCAGTAGAGGACAGGGGTACTCTGGGGCCAACGTCCTGACTTTC. Translating gives CASRGQGYSGANVLTF. The chain carries TRBV19 and TRBJ2-6; 9 nucleotides agree with TRBD1. The junction had 3 bases not matched to a gene; V was cut back by 6 bases and J by 0 bases. CDR1 is LNHDA and CDR2 is SQIVND in the germline V gene (reference sequence). This CDR3 contains 16 residues.

This sequence joins TRBV3-1 (or the pseudogene TRBV3-2) and TRBJ1-1; TRBD1 is a possible D gene (5 bases). V was cut by 0 bases and J by 2 bases, with 19 bases left in between. Germline V lookup: CDR1 LGHDT, CDR2 YNNKEL (reference sequence). This CDR3 is built from 18 residues. CDR3 amino acids: CASSQDSGITTLNTEAFF. In DNA, the CDR3 is TGTGCCAGCAGCCAAGATTCAGGGATCACGACACTTAACACTGAAGCTTTCTTT.

The rearrangement joins TRBV6-1 to TRBJ1-3; no reliable D call. V was pared by 0 bases and J by 5 bases, with 20 bases between. CDR3 length equals 18 residues. Per the germline V gene, CDR1 is MNHNS and CDR2 is SASEGT. The CDR3: CASSEALGNRRIRNTIYF. Here the CDR3 DNA reads TGTGCCAGCAGTGAAGCGCTCGGGAACCGCCGGATAAGAAACACCATATATTTT.

The chain is built from TRBV27 and TRBJ1-6; D remains unclear. Per germline, CDR1 MNHEY and CDR2 SMNVEV (reference sequence). This CDR3 comprises 17 residues. V was trimmed by 3 bases and J by 4 bases, leaving 16 bases between them. CDR3 in DNA: TGTGCCAGCAGTTTTGGGCGGGGAGCCGCTTATAATTCACCCCTCCACTTT. This encodes CASSFGRGAAYNSPLHF.

The CDR3 reads CASSFIQSPSYNEQFF. CDR3 in DNA: TGTGCCAGCAGCTTTATTCAGTCCCCCTCCTACAATGAGCAGTTCTTC. The chain has TRBV13 and TRBJ2-1, with D unclear. Germline V gene sequence: CDR1 PRHDT, CDR2 FYEKMQ (reference sequence). V was trimmed by 3 bases and J by 0 bases, leaving 12 bases between them. This CDR3 spans 16 amino acids.

This chain joins TRBV5-1 and TRBJ2-3; 8 bases agree with TRBD1. After removal of 5 bases from V and 2 bases from J, the junction contained 7 bases not matched to a gene. CDR3 length: 15 amino acids. From germline, CDR1 is SGHRS and CDR2 YFSETQ. The CDR3 sequence is CASRRQGLYTDTQYF. Written as DNA, the CDR3 is TGCGCCAGCAGGAGACAGGGGCTTTACACAGATACGCAGTATTTT. The entire variable domain, with the rest obtained from reference TRBV5-1 and TRBJ2-3, is as follows: KAGVTQTPRYLIKTRGQQVTLSCSPISGHRSVSWYQQTPGQGLQFLFEYFSETQRNKGNFPGRFSGRQFSNSRSEMNVSTLELGDSALYLCASRRQGLYTDTQYFGPGTRLTVL.

The chain carries TRBV29-1 and TRBJ2-1, with D tentatively TRBD2 (5 bases). The CDR3 is 14 amino acids. Germline lookup yields CDR1 SQVTM and CDR2 ANQGSEA. Trimming shortened V by 7 bases and J by 6 bases, and 19 bases separated the two germline ends. Here the CDR3 DNA reads TGCAGCGCCTCCCGGAGGACCCCCCGCAATGAGCAGTTCTTC. Protein product: CSASRRTPRNEQFF.

This clone was seen a handful of times. The J gene is TRBJ1-6, the V gene TRBV7-3; tentative D call: TRBD1 (5 bases). CDR1 is SGHTA and CDR2 is FQGTGA in the germline V gene. V was clipped by 3 bases and J by 6 bases, with 12 bases between them. The length of the CDR3 is 15 residues. CDR3 residues: CASSLSRATNSPLHF. CDR3 bases: TGTGCCAGCAGCTTGTCCAGGGCCACTAATTCACCCCTCCACTTT. Looking up the rest from reference TRBV7-3 and TRBJ1-6 gives the full variable domain: GAGVSQTPSNKVTEKGKYVELRCDPISGHTALYWYRQSLGQGPEFLIYFQGTGAADDSGLPNDRFFAVRPEGSVSTLKIQRTERGDSAVYLCASSLSRATNSPLHFGNGTRLTVT.

This clone has a single count. The genes are TRBV10-2 and TRBJ2-5; tentative D call: TRBD1 (6 bases). The CDR3 has 17 residues. Germline values: CDR1 WSHSY, CDR2 SAAADI. The germline V and J ends were trimmed by 3 bases and 0 bases, with 17 bases remaining between them. CDR3 sequence (DNA): TGCGCCAGCAGTGACCGGGACACTCAGGGGTACCAAGAGACCCAGTACTTC. As protein: CASSDRDTQGYQETQYF.

As DNA, the CDR3 is TGTGCCAGCAGTGAAAACCGGGGTAACTATGGCTACACCTTC. Translation: CASSENRGNYGYTF. V usage is TRBV28 and J usage is TRBJ1-2, with D unresolved. The CDR3 totals 14 residues. Germline CDR1 is MDHEN and CDR2 is SYDVKM. Deletions cut 5 bases from V and 1 base from J, with 11 bases between.

V usage is TRBV29-1 and J usage is TRBJ1-1, with no clear D. The CDR3 loop spans 12 amino acids. The germline CDR1 and CDR2 sequences are SQVTM and ANQGSEA. The germline V and J ends were trimmed by 4 bases and 2 bases, with 8 bases remaining between them. In DNA form, the CDR3 reads TGCAGCGTTGCTGGCCTTAACACTGAAGCTTTCTTT. Its translation is CSVAGLNTEAFF. The variable domain in full, with the rest retrieved from reference TRBV29-1 and TRBJ1-1, is SAVISQKPSRDICQRGTSLTIQCQVDSQVTMMFWYRQQPGQSLTLIATANQGSEATYESGFVIDKFPISRPNLTFSTLTVSNMSPEDSSIYLCSVAGLNTEAFFGQGTRLTVV.

The rearrangement uses TRBV5-1 and TRBJ1-6, with 8 bases matching TRBD1. Germline lookup yields CDR1 SGHRS and CDR2 YFSETQ. V was clipped by 4 bases and J by 6 bases; unmatched bases: 3. The CDR3 loop spans 14 amino acids. The CDR3 region has the DNA TGCGCCAGCAGCCGGGACAGGCCTAATTCACCCCTCCACTTT. The encoded protein is CASSRDRPNSPLHF.

The chain links TRBV19 to TRBJ2-1, with 9 bases identical to TRBD2. Trimming at V came to 8 bases and at J to 5 bases, leaving 10 bases not matched to a gene. CDR1 and CDR2 (germline): LNHDA, SQIVND (reference sequence). This CDR3 contains 15 residues. CDR3 region: CASCSWTSDHNEQFF. The DNA for the CDR3 is TGTGCCAGTTGCAGTTGGACTAGCGACCACAATGAGCAGTTCTTC.

J is TRBJ1-1 and V is TRBV7-6, with D maybe TRBD1 (6 bases). V was trimmed by 5 bases and J by 1 base, leaving 14 bases between them. CDR1 is SGHVS, CDR2 FNYEAQ, per germline. The CDR3 extends over 15 amino acids. The CDR3 nucleotides are TGTGCCAGCAGCCCCCCGCAGGGGCGGAACACTGAAGCTTTCTTT. Amino acids: CASSPPQGRNTEAFF.

This rearrangement joins TRBV7-9 to TRBJ2-7; 12 nucleotides match TRBD1. The CDR3 is 15 residues long. V trimming: 2 bases; J trimming: 5 bases; junction bases outside the gene matches: 4. Germline-derived CDR1 and CDR2 are SEHNR and FQNEAQ (reference sequence). CDR3 DNA sequence: TGTGCCAGCAGCTTACCGGGACAGGGGGCTCACGAGCAGTACTTC. As protein: CASSLPGQGAHEQYF.